The clone carrying this T cell receptor beta chain was counted a single time. No cell sorting was done before RNA was extracted from the tissue. Distant lung tissue was collected more than 3 cm away from the tumor edge. The CDR3 sequence is 14 residues long. Germline CDR1 and CDR2: MNHEY and SVGEGT. The data are from a study of tumor and adjacent non-tumor tissue in lung cancer. As for the study in general: Stage I to III disease affected roughly ten men and about five women aged about 31 to 85.

A modified ARM-PCR protocol with three rounds of nested PCR amplified TCRbeta. TCRdb itself ran the multiplex PCR reads through MiXCR, one entry per CDR3 protein. The sample includes about 98,000 distinct CDR3 sequences, 75% to 85% of them seen just once. Sequencing used distant non-tumor lung tissue. The gene calls are TRBV6-2 or TRBV6-3 and TRBJ2-7, with a possible D match to TRBD2 (6 bases). The DNA end is more similar to TRBJ2-1, so the J call may be wrong. This sequence was found in a man aged 60 to 69 with small cell lung cancer. This CDR3 reads CASGLQRTTYEQFF. CDR3 coding DNA: TGTGCCAGCGGGTTGCAGCGGACTACCTACGAGCAGTTCTTC.